This TCR beta chain was recorded in a study of post-analysis software for immune sequencing data. Study details: Courses of disease covered relapsing-remitting, secondary progressive and progressive-relapsing multiple sclerosis.

Prepared libraries of TCR beta cDNA carried unique molecular identifiers. TCRdb processed the PCR reads anew with MiXCR; each CDR3 protein has one entry. The table shows about 680,000 distinct CDR3 sequences, with roughly three fifths occurring only once. V lost 3 bases, J lost 6 bases, and 7 bases stayed unmatched. Germline loops: CDR1 DFQATT, CDR2 SNEGSKA (reference sequence). This CDR3 has 14 amino acids. The study, taken as a whole, reports: The five TRBV segments detected at higher frequency in patients than in controls included TRBV5-6, TRBV5-1 and TRBV20-1.

With respect to this clonotype: Its specificity is unknown.

The sequenced sample consisted of blood. This clonotype was obtained from a girl aged 2 to 10 with multiple sclerosis. The genes are TRBV20-1 and TRBJ2-1; 8 bases are a match to TRBD2. The CDR3 protein is CSASRSGGLNEQFF. CDR3 coding DNA: TGCAGTGCTAGCAGGAGCGGGGGACTCAATGAGCAGTTCTTC.